This entry lists 20 T cell receptor beta chains sequenced from one sample in a study of cytomegalovirus exposure and HLA in healthy donors. Primers included in the PCR were 60 Vbeta and 13 Jbeta primers. Sequencing was performed with immunoSEQ multiplex PCR; in TCRdb, only in-frame clones are kept and a portion is missing. Of fewer than 250,000 clones listed, roughly 77% are singletons. The sequenced material came from PBMCs. All receptors derive from a woman aged 45-65 years in good health and CMV-seronegative.

This clone was counted only a few times. The rearrangement links TRBV27 to TRBJ1-2; no clear D gene. The germline CDR1 and CDR2 sequences are MNHEY and SMNVEV (reference sequence). Trimming removed 3 bases from V and 4 bases from J, with 12 bases in between. The CDR3 has 14 amino acids. CDR3 nucleotide sequence: TGTGCCAGCAGTTTTGATTCGGGTGTCTATGGCTACACCTTC. Its protein product is CASSFDSGVYGYTF.

The V gene is TRBV9, the J gene TRBJ1-1; tentative D call: TRBD1 (6 bases). The CDR3 extends over 12 amino acids. V lost 4 bases and J 10 bases, leaving 14 bases between the germline ends. CDR1 and CDR2 from the germline V gene are SGDLS and YYNGEE. Written as DNA, the CDR3 is TGTGCCAGCAGCCCAGCGAGGGGGGGAGCTTTCTTT. Its translation: CASSPARGGAFF.

The chain joins TRBV6-6 to TRBJ2-1; D uncertain. Germline CDR1 MNHNY, CDR2 SVGAGI (reference sequence). V lost 0 bases and J 4 bases, leaving 4 bases between the germline ends. CDR3 size: 13 residues. The CDR3 region is CASSYSTYNEQFF. The CDR3 DNA reads TGTGCCAGCAGTTACTCGACTTACAATGAGCAGTTCTTC.

Only one count was recorded for this clone. The rearrangement joins TRBV29-1 to TRBJ1-2, with no clear D. The V and J ends lost 3 bases and 0 bases respectively, with 8 bases between them. CDR1 is SQVTM, CDR2 ANQGSEA, per germline. There are 13 residues in the CDR3. The CDR3 loop is CSVESQPNYGYTF. The CDR3 DNA reads TGCAGCGTTGAGTCACAGCCTAACTATGGCTACACCTTC.

The chain carries TRBV27 and TRBJ1-2; D may be TRBD1 (6 bases). Trimming took 6 bases from V and 8 from J, leaving 16 bases between them. Germline CDR1 MNHEY, CDR2 SMNVEV (reference sequence). This CDR3 contains 13 residues. The CDR3 region is CASRTTGTPGYTF. The CDR3 nucleotides read TGTGCCAGCAGAACTACCGGGACACCGGGCTACACCTTC.

The chain has TRBV19 and TRBJ2-3, with D perhaps matching TRBD1 (6 bases). Trimming removed 5 bases from V and 3 bases from J, with 15 bases in between. The CDR3 consists of 15 residues. CDR1 and CDR2 (germline): LNHDA, SQIVND (reference sequence). The CDR3 bases are TGTGCCAGTAGTCGAAACAGGGACGGTACAGATACGCAGTATTTT. It codes for CASSRNRDGTDTQYF.

The chain employs TRBV6-1 and TRBJ1-2; 8 positions agree with TRBD1. V was clipped by 6 bases and J by 8 bases; unmatched bases: 5. Germline CDR1 reads MNHNS; CDR2 reads SASEGT. The CDR3 length is 12 residues. The CDR3 reads CASSGGQAGYTF. In DNA, the CDR3 is TGTGCCAGCAGCGGGGGACAGGCAGGCTACACCTTC.

V gene TRBV19 combines with J gene TRBJ2-2; TRBD1 is a possible D gene (7 bases). This CDR3 spans 15 amino acids. CDR1 and CDR2 (germline): LNHDA, SQIVND (reference sequence). V lost 6 bases, J lost 4 bases, and 15 bases lay in between. CDR3 in DNA: TGTGCCAGTAGCACCTCAGGGGGGCTCACCGGGGAGCTGTTTTTT. Translated: CASSTSGGLTGELFF.

The J gene is TRBJ2-3, the V gene TRBV5-6; a weak D match, TRBD2 (5 bases). CDR1 and CDR2 (germline): SGHDT, YYEEEE. There are 14 residues in the CDR3. The V end was cut by 4 bases, the J end by 0 bases, with 9 bases between. CDR3 sequence (DNA): TGTGCCAGCAGCGAACTAGTTAGCACAGATACGCAGTATTTT. Residues: CASSELVSTDTQYF.

This clone occurred a few times. V and J are TRBV6-1 and TRBJ1-2; D not certain. Trimming removed 7 bases from V and 4 bases from J, with 19 bases in between. The CDR3 covers 15 residues. The germline gives CDR1 MNHNS, CDR2 SASEGT. The CDR3, as DNA: TGTGCCAGCACCCTCTCGGGGAATTTAGGCTATGGCTACACCTTC. Translation: CASTLSGNLGYGYTF.

V gene TRBV4-1 combines with J gene TRBJ1-2, with a weak D call TRBD1 (6 bases). The CDR3 is 16 residues long. V was cut by 2 bases and J by 8 bases, with 21 bases left in between. CDR1 and CDR2 from the germline V gene are MGHRA and YSYEKL. This chain's CDR3 is CASSQRAGQSARGYTF. CDR3 DNA: TGCGCCAGCAGCCAACGGGCCGGACAGTCGGCTAGAGGCTACACCTTC.

This clone was seen only once. This rearrangement joins TRBV9 to TRBJ1-3; D is uncertain. Trimming took off 4 bases at V and 0 bases at J, with 8 bases between the two ends. Germline values: CDR1 SGDLS, CDR2 YYNGEE. The CDR3 consists of 14 residues. The CDR3 reads CASSPESSGNTIYF. DNA of the CDR3: TGTGCCAGCAGCCCTGAGAGCTCTGGAAACACCATATATTTT.

This chain joins TRBV7-2 and TRBJ1-2; D gene unclear. Germline V CDR1 and CDR2: SGHTA, FQGNSA. CDR3 length equals 13 residues. The V end was cut by 1 base, the J end by 7 bases, with 10 bases between. The CDR3 reads CASSLDHRGGYTF. CDR3 DNA sequence: TGTGCCAGCAGCTTAGATCACCGGGGTGGCTACACCTTC.

This clone has only a few counts. V gene TRBV2 combines with J gene TRBJ1-5, with 8 nucleotides matching TRBD1. The CDR3 is 13 residues long. The V segment lost 3 bases and the J segment 6 bases; nucleotides outside the gene matches: 1. Germline CDR1 reads SNHLY; CDR2 reads FYNNEI. CDR3 sequence reads: CASSETGVQPQHF. CDR3 in DNA: TGTGCCAGCAGTGAGACAGGGGTTCAGCCCCAGCATTTT.

V is TRBV5-5 and J is TRBJ1-3; weak D call: TRBD1 (5 bases). Germline CDR1 reads SGHKS; CDR2 reads YYEKEE (reference sequence). The CDR3 runs 15 residues. V was shortened by 4 bases and J by 4 bases, with 15 bases between the two germline ends. CDR3 amino acids: CASSRAGTQGNTIYF. DNA of the CDR3: TGTGCCAGCAGCCGCGCCGGGACTCAAGGAAACACCATATATTTT.

J is TRBJ1-5 and V is TRBV12-5; 8 bases match TRBD1. The J segment lost 6 bases and the V segment lost 6 bases, leaving 4 bases of the junction unmatched. The germline V gene encodes CDR1 LGHNT and CDR2 FRNRAP. The CDR3 contains 13 residues. This CDR3 is CASGQGGGQPQHF. The CDR3 DNA reads TGTGCTAGTGGACAGGGGGGCGGTCAGCCCCAGCATTTT.

This chain uses TRBV15 with TRBJ1-5; a weak D match, TRBD1 (5 bases). This CDR3 is 14 amino acids long. Germline CDR1 and CDR2: LNHNV and YYDKDF (reference sequence). Deletions cut 11 bases from V and 5 bases from J, with 19 bases between. DNA for the CDR3: TGTGCCTCAGCAAGGGTGCGGGGGGATCAGCCCCAGCATTTT. Its protein is CASARVRGDQPQHF.

The chain has TRBV7-2 and TRBJ2-3; 12 bases are a match to TRBD1. The V gene's germline CDR1 is SGHTA and CDR2 FQGNSA. The CDR3 length is 20 residues. The J segment lost 5 bases and the V segment lost 0 bases, leaving 15 bases of the junction unmatched. Here the CDR3 reads CASSLALRDRGLSPLDTQYF. The DNA of the CDR3 is TGTGCCAGCAGCTTAGCGCTCCGGGACAGGGGGCTTTCCCCCTTAGATACGCAGTATTTT.

This chain joins TRBV5-1 and TRBJ2-5; D is uncertain. The J call may be incorrect, as the DNA end agrees better with TRBJ2-7. Per germline, CDR1 SGHRS and CDR2 YFSETQ. The CDR3 covers 12 residues. The CDR3, as DNA: TGCGCCAGCAGCTTGGACCACTACGAGCAGTACTTC. The encoded protein is CASSLDHYEQYF.

The V and J genes are TRBV18 and TRBJ1-1; D gene uncertain. This CDR3 has 14 amino acids. V lost 3 bases to trimming and J lost 5 bases, with 13 bases between them. CDR1 and CDR2 (germline): KGHSH, LQKENI. Here the CDR3 DNA reads TGTGCCAGCTCACCTTTCGGCTGGGAGACTGAAGCTTTCTTT. The encoded protein is CASSPFGWETEAFF.